The present TCR beta chain was sequenced within a study of control samples from healthy donors and cancer patients. The CDR3 extends over 19 amino acids. Losses at the gene ends were 5 bases for V and 0 bases for J; bases not matched to a gene: 13. From germline, CDR1 is MNHNY and CDR2 SVGAGI (reference sequence). Sequencing used immunoSEQ multiplex PCR; TCRdb keeps in-frame clones, though not all of them. The table includes about 130,000 clones, approximately 89% detected once. The sequenced sample was PBMCs. The chain has TRBV6-6 and TRBJ2-3; TRBD2 matches at 11 bases. This TCR was recovered from a man between 45 and 60 years old with head and neck cancer. This CDR3 reads CASSPLRLAGGTSTDTQYF. For the CDR3, the DNA is TGTGCCAGCAGTCCCCTGAGGCTAGCGGGGGGCACTAGCACAGATACGCAGTATTTT.